This TCR beta chain was documented in a study of T-cell memory formation after mild COVID-19. Each CDR3 protein is one row after TCRdb ran MiXCR on the 5' RACE reads. The table includes around 310,000 distinct CDR3 sequences, 20% to 25% detected once. Germline CDR1 and CDR2: SQVTM and ANQGSEA. CDR3 size: 12 residues. V was cut by 3 bases and J by 4 bases, with 9 bases left in between. This clonotype was detected only a few times. The clonotype originates from a man younger than 35 who had mild COVID-19 (a few samples of this study predate the infection). Cell type and time point are not known. The chain is built from TRBV29-1 and TRBJ2-5; maybe TRBD2 (6 bases). The specimen was PBMCs or a T cell subset sorted from them (not recorded which). Written as DNA, the CDR3 is TGCAGCGTTGATTGGGGGGTAGAGACCCAGTACTTC. Its translation: CSVDWGVETQYF.